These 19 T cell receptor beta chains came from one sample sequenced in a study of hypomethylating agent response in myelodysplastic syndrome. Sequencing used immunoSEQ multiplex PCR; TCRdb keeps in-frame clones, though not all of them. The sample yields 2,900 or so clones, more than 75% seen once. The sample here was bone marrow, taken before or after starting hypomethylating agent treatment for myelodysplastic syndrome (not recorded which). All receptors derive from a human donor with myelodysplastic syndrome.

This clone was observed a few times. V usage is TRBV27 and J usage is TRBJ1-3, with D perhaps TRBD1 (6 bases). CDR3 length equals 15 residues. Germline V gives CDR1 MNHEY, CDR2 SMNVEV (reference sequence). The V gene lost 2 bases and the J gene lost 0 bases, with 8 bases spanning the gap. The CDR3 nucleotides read TGTGCCAGCAGTTTAAACAGGGACTCTGGAAACACCATATATTTT. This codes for CASSLNRDSGNTIYF.

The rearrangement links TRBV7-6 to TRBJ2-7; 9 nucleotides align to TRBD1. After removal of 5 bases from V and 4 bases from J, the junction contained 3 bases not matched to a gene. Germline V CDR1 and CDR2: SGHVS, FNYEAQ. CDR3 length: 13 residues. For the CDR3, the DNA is TGTGCCAGCAGCGCAGGGACAGGGTACGAGCAGTACTTC. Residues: CASSAGTGYEQYF.

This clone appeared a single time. The CDR3 region has the DNA TGTGCCATCAGTGGAGGATTTGGGGACGAGCAGTACTTC. It translates to CAISGGFGDEQYF. V and J are TRBV10-3 and TRBJ2-5; no reliable D call. Judging by the DNA end, TRBJ2-7 fits better; the J call may be wrong. Germline-derived CDR1 and CDR2 are ENHRY and SYGVKD. The CDR3 runs 13 residues.

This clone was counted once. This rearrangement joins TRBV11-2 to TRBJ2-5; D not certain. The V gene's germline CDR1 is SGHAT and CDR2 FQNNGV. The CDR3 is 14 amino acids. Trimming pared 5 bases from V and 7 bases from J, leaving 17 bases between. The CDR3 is CASSPGGVHRTQYF. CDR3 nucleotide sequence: TGTGCCAGCAGCCCGGGTGGTGTCCACCGGACCCAGTACTTC.

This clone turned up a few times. CDR3 coding DNA: TGTGCCAGCAGCTTAAGCGGCGTAGGCTTCTATGGCTACACCTTC. Translating it yields CASSLSGVGFYGYTF. The rearrangement links TRBV11-1 to TRBJ1-2; D unresolved. The CDR3 consists of 15 residues. Trimming took 2 bases from V and 4 from J, leaving 14 bases between them. Germline V gene lookup returns CDR1 SGHAT and CDR2 FQDESV (reference sequence).

As DNA, the CDR3 is TGTGCCAGCGGAACCAAGGAGACCCAGTACTTC. It specifies CASGTKETQYF. The rearrangement links TRBV27 to TRBJ2-5; D is undetermined. V was clipped by 8 bases and J by 5 bases, with 9 bases between them. The germline V gene encodes CDR1 MNHEY and CDR2 SMNVEV (reference sequence). The CDR3 spans 11 residues.

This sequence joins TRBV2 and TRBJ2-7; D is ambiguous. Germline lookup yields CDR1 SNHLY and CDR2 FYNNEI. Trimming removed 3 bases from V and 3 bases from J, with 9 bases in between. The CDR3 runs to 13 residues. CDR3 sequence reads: CASSEGRNYEQYF. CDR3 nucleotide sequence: TGTGCCAGCAGTGAGGGCAGAAACTACGAGCAGTACTTC.

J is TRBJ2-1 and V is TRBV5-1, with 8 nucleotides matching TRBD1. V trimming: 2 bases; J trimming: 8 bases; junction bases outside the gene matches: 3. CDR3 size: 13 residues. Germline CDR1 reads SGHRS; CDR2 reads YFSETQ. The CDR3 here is CASSFYRGDEQFF. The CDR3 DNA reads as TGCGCCAGCAGCTTCTACAGGGGGGATGAGCAGTTCTTC.

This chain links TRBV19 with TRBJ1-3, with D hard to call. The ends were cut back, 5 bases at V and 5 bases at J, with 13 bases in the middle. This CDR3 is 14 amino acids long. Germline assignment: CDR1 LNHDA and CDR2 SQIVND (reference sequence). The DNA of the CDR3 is TGTGCCAGTAGTTCCTTAGCGGGAAGAAACACCATATATTTT. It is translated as CASSSLAGRNTIYF.

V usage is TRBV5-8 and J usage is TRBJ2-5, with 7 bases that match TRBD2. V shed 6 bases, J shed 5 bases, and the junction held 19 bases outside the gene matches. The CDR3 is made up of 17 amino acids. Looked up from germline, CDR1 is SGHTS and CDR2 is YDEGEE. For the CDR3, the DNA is TGTGCCAGCAAGCCAGGGTTTCTTGTAGCGGGTCGGGAGACCCAGTACTTC. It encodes CASKPGFLVAGRETQYF.

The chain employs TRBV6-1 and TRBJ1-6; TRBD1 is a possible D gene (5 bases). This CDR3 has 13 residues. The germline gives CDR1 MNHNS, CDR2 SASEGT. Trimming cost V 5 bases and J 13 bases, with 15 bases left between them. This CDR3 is CASSTGTGSPLHF. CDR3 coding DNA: TGTGCCAGCAGTACCGGGACTGGTTCGCCCCTCCACTTT.

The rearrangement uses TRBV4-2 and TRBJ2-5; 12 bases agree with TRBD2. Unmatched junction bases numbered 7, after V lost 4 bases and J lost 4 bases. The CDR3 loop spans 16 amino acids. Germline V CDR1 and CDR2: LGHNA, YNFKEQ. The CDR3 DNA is TGTGCCAGCAGCCTAACTAGCGGGAGGACCGGAGAGACCCAGTACTTC. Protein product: CASSLTSGRTGETQYF.

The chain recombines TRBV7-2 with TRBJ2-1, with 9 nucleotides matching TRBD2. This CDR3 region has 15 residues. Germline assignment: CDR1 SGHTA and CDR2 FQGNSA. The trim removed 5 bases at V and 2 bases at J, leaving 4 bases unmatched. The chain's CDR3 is CASSATSGPYNEQFF. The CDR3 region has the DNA TGTGCCAGCAGCGCGACTAGCGGTCCCTACAATGAGCAGTTCTTC.

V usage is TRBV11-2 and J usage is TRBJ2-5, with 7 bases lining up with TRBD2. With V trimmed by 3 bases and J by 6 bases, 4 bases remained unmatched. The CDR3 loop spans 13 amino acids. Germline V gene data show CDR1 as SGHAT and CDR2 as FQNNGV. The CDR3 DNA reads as TGTGCCAGCAGCTTCGGGGGGTCTAAGACCCAGTACTTC. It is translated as CASSFGGSKTQYF.

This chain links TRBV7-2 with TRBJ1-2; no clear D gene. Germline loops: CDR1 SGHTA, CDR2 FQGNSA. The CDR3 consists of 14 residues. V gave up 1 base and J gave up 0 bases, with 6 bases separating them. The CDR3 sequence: CASSLGQANYGYTF. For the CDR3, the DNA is TGTGCCAGCAGCTTAGGGCAGGCTAACTATGGCTACACCTTC.

CDR3 in DNA: TGCAGCGCTGTAGGCCCTAGCGGGGACTACAATGAGCAGTTCTTC. Its protein product is CSAVGPSGDYNEQFF. The chain carries TRBV29-1 and TRBJ2-1; TRBD2 aligns across 9 bases. The ends lost 7 bases at V and 3 bases at J; junction bases unmatched: 10. Germline CDR1 and CDR2: SQVTM and ANQGSEA. CDR3 length equals 15 residues.

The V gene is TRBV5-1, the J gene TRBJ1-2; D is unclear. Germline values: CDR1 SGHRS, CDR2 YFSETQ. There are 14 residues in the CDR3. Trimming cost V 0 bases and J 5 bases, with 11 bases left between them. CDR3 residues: CASSLGVPNYGYTF. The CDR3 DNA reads TGCGCCAGCAGCTTGGGGGTCCCCAATTATGGCTACACCTTC.

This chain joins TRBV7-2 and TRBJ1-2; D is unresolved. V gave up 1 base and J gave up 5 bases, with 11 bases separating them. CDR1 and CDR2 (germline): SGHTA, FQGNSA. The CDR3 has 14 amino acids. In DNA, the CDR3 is TGTGCCAGCAGCTTAGGGCTCTCCTCGTATGGCTACACCTTC. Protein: CASSLGLSSYGYTF. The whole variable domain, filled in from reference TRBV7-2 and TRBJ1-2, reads GAGVSQSPSNKVTEKGKDVELRCDPISGHTALYWYRQSLGQGLEFLIYFQGNSAPDKSGLPSDRFSAERTGGSVSTLTIQRTQQEDSAVYLCASSLGLSSYGYTFGSGTRLTVV.

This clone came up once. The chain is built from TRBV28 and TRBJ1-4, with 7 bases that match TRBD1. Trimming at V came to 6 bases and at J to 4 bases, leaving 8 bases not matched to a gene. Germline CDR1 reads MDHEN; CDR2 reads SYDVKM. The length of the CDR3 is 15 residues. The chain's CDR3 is CASSPGGLSNEKLFF. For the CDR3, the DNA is TGTGCCAGCAGCCCAGGGGGACTCAGTAATGAAAAACTGTTTTTT.